These 25 T cell receptor beta chains originate from one sample sequenced in a study of blood T cell repertoires in COVID-19. This table comes from immunoSEQ multiplex PCR, and its TCRdb copy is limited to in-frame clones, with some not included. Here the sample spans 150,000 to 180,000 clones, around 85% being singletons. Source material: peripheral blood. All receptors derive from a woman aged 55-69 years with acute or convalescent COVID-19.

The chain combines TRBV19 with TRBJ2-1; the match to TRBD2 covers 16 bases. V lost 4 bases and J lost 2; bases outside the gene matches: 8. CDR1 and CDR2 (germline): LNHDA, SQIVND (reference sequence). The CDR3 is 19 residues long. The CDR3 region is CASSRGLAGGLVTYNEQFF. In DNA form, the CDR3 reads TGTGCCAGTAGTAGGGGACTAGCGGGGGGGCTAGTAACCTACAATGAGCAGTTCTTC.

There are a few counts of this clone. The DNA for the CDR3 is TGTGCCAGCAGCCAGACTACAGGGGTGAGCAATCAGCCCCAGCATTTT. Encoded protein: CASSQTTGVSNQPQHF. The V call is TRBV4-2, the J call TRBJ1-5, with TRBD1 matching over 7 bases. In germline, CDR1 is LGHNA, CDR2 YNFKEQ. J lost 1 base, V lost 3 bases, and 6 bases had no gene match. The CDR3 totals 16 residues.

This chain links TRBV9 with TRBJ1-1; D is perhaps TRBD1 (6 bases). Germline-derived CDR1 and CDR2 are SGDLS and YYNGEE. V was cut by 0 bases and J by 2 bases, with 14 bases left in between. The CDR3 contains 16 residues. As DNA, the CDR3 is TGTGCCAGCAGCGTAGAGGGGAACAGGGTAAACACTGAAGCTTTCTTT. Amino acid sequence: CASSVEGNRVNTEAFF.

In the case of this clone: One end of the junction does not line up with germline, which may come from a read error. The chain joins TRBV30 to TRBJ1-1; TRBD1 is a possible D gene (5 bases). This CDR3 has 10 residues. Germline CDR1 GTSNPN, CDR2 SVGIG (reference sequence). The CDR3 loop reads CAWSAGTFSF. CDR3 sequence (DNA): TGTGCCTGGAGCGCTGGGACTTTCTCCTTT.

This clone came up a few times. The chain joins TRBV24-1 to TRBJ2-4; D perhaps matches TRBD1 (5 bases). The germline CDR1 and CDR2 sequences are KGHDR and SFDVKD. The V gene lost 3 bases and the J gene lost 4 bases, with 9 bases spanning the gap. CDR3 size: 14 residues. The CDR3 nucleotides read TGTGCCACCAGTGATGGCCAGGGAAAAAACATTCAGTACTTC. This codes for CATSDGQGKNIQYF.

V usage is TRBV6-6 and J usage is TRBJ2-1, with TRBD2 matching over 7 bases. Per the germline V gene, CDR1 is MNHNY and CDR2 is SVGAGI (reference sequence). Trimming took 1 base from V and 5 from J; bases not matched to a gene: 8. The CDR3 loop spans 16 amino acids. In DNA form, the CDR3 reads TGTGCCAGCAGTTACTTCGGACTAGGAGGGGACAATGAGCAGTTCTTC. Protein: CASSYFGLGGDNEQFF.

The chain uses TRBV4-1 and TRBJ2-3; 8 bases line up with TRBD2. The CDR3 sequence is 17 residues long. CDR1 and CDR2 (germline): MGHRA, YSYEKL. V lost 4 bases and J lost 0; bases outside the gene matches: 9. Here the CDR3 reads CASSPGLGLGSTDTQYF. In nucleotides, the CDR3 is TGCGCCAGCAGCCCCGGTTTGGGACTAGGGAGCACAGATACGCAGTATTTT.

The chain links TRBV20-1 to TRBJ1-5; D call uncertain. The germline gives CDR1 DFQATT, CDR2 SNEGSKA (reference sequence). V dropped 3 bases and J dropped 3 bases, with 15 bases sitting between them. There are 15 residues in the CDR3. CDR3 DNA sequence: TGCAGTGCTAGTTTTTCGGGGATAGACAATCAGCCCCAGCATTTT. Translated: CSASFSGIDNQPQHF.

The chain carries TRBV24-1 and TRBJ2-2; D is perhaps TRBD2 (5 bases). The CDR3 contains 12 residues. The V end lost 6 bases, the J end lost 4 bases, and 5 bases lay between the germline ends. Germline CDR1 reads KGHDR; CDR2 reads SFDVKD. The chain's CDR3 is CATSRGTGELFF. CDR3 nucleotide sequence: TGTGCCACCAGTCGGGGCACCGGGGAGCTGTTTTTT.

The chain carries TRBV28 and TRBJ2-5; 12 positions match TRBD2. Germline CDR1 and CDR2: MDHEN and SYDVKM. Trimming at V came to 6 bases and at J to 5 bases, leaving 4 bases not matched to a gene. The CDR3 runs to 14 residues. This CDR3 reads CASSSSGGAETQYF. The DNA of the CDR3 is TGTGCCAGCAGCTCTAGCGGGGGGGCGGAGACCCAGTACTTC.

V gene TRBV28 combines with J gene TRBJ1-1, with D maybe TRBD1 (6 bases). CDR1 is MDHEN and CDR2 is SYDVKM in the germline V gene. The V and J ends lost 4 bases and 0 bases respectively, with 9 bases between them. The CDR3 runs 14 residues. As DNA, the CDR3 is TGTGCCAGCAGTTCCGGACAGATGAACACTGAAGCTTTCTTT. Translation: CASSSGQMNTEAFF. Filled out from reference TRBV28 and TRBJ1-1, the complete variable domain reads DVKVTQSSRYLVKRTGEKVFLECVQDMDHENMFWYRQDPGLGLRLIYFSYDVKMKEKGDIPEGYSVSREKKERFSLILESASTNQTSMYLCASSSGQMNTEAFFGQGTRLTVV.

The chain employs TRBV19 and TRBJ1-5; 7 nucleotides match TRBD1. This CDR3 is 13 amino acids long. CDR1 is LNHDA and CDR2 is SQIVND in the germline V gene (reference sequence). Trimming removed 5 bases from V and 6 bases from J; junction bases left unmatched: 4. The CDR3 loop reads CASSQGESQPQHF. The CDR3 DNA reads as TGTGCCAGTAGTCAGGGGGAAAGTCAGCCCCAGCATTTT.

The genes are TRBV3-1 (or the pseudogene TRBV3-2) and TRBJ1-1, with 7 bases aligning to TRBD1. The trim removed 4 bases at V and 0 bases at J, leaving 2 bases unmatched. This CDR3 is built from 14 residues. Per germline, CDR1 LGHDT and CDR2 YNNKEL (reference sequence). The CDR3 protein is CASSPGTVNTEAFF. The CDR3 DNA sequence: TGTGCCAGCAGCCCCGGGACAGTGAACACTGAAGCTTTCTTT.

The genes are TRBV6-5 and TRBJ1-1; TRBD1 is a possible D gene (6 bases). Trimming removed 2 bases from V and 0 bases from J, with 10 bases in between. This CDR3 has 15 residues. Germline V gene lookup returns CDR1 MNHEY and CDR2 SVGAGI. This chain's CDR3 is CASSYGGTLNTEAFF. In DNA, the CDR3 is TGTGCCAGCAGTTACGGGGGCACCCTGAACACTGAAGCTTTCTTT.

This chain connects TRBV5-1 to TRBJ1-1, with TRBD1 matching over 8 bases. Losses at the gene ends were 4 bases for V and 3 bases for J; bases not matched to a gene: 11. Germline CDR1 reads SGHRS; CDR2 reads YFSETQ. The CDR3 runs 16 residues. The CDR3 DNA is TGCGCCAGCAGCCCGAGCAGGGGGCCTCAGGACACTGAAGCTTTCTTT. Its protein is CASSPSRGPQDTEAFF.

This clone occurred once. The chain is built from TRBV6-2 or TRBV6-3 and TRBJ2-7; D perhaps matches TRBD2 (6 bases). Trimming removed 0 bases from V and 2 bases from J, with 8 bases in between. CDR1 and CDR2 (germline): MNHEY, SVGEGT. The CDR3 sequence is 14 residues long. The CDR3: CASSYSGGPYEQYF. For the CDR3, the DNA is TGTGCCAGCAGTTACTCCGGGGGACCCTACGAGCAGTACTTC.

This sequence joins TRBV12-3 or TRBV12-4 and TRBJ2-3; no firm D call. The CDR3 has 13 amino acids. Trimming took 4 bases from V and 4 from J, leaving 9 bases between them. Written as DNA, the CDR3 is TGTGCCAGCAGTTCGAGCGAAGCAGATACGCAGTATTTT. Its protein product is CASSSSEADTQYF.

The V call is TRBV24-1, the J call TRBJ2-5; D possibly corresponds to TRBD1 (5 bases). Germline V gene lookup returns CDR1 KGHDR and CDR2 SFDVKD. V shed 6 bases and J shed 5 bases, with 12 bases lying between them. CDR3 length: 13 amino acids. CDR3 sequence: CATSSRVRETQYF. The CDR3 nucleotides are TGTGCCACCAGTTCCAGGGTCAGGGAGACCCAGTACTTC.

The chain combines TRBV10-2 with TRBJ2-5, with TRBD1 matching 8 bases. The CDR3 totals 15 residues. Germline-derived CDR1 and CDR2 are WSHSY and SAAADI. Losses at the gene ends were 7 bases for V and 5 bases for J; bases not matched to a gene: 12. CDR3 nucleotides: TGCGCCAGCACCCCGGCAGGGGGCGTAGGCGAGACCCAGTACTTC. Translation gives CASTPAGGVGETQYF.

The chain joins TRBV7-9 to TRBJ2-1; TRBD2 matches at 7 bases. With V trimmed by 1 base and J by 8 bases, 2 bases remained unmatched. The CDR3 loop spans 13 amino acids. CDR1 and CDR2 from the germline V gene are SEHNR and FQNEAQ (reference sequence). CDR3 bases: TGTGCCAGCAGCTTAGTGGCGGGGGATGAGCAGTTCTTC. Translation: CASSLVAGDEQFF.

In DNA, the CDR3 is TGTGCCAGCAGTAAAACTAATGGGGGGATGCAAGCAGGGACCCAGTACTTC. This sequence encodes CASSKTNGGMQAGTQYF. The chain recombines TRBV27 with TRBJ2-5, with D perhaps TRBD2 (6 bases). The CDR3 contains 17 residues. CDR1 and CDR2 from the germline V gene are MNHEY and SMNVEV (reference sequence). Trimming shortened V by 5 bases and J by 7 bases, and 26 bases separated the two germline ends.

The chain recombines TRBV29-1 with TRBJ1-5; possible D gene TRBD1, 6 bases. This CDR3 is built from 12 residues. The V gene lost 4 bases and the J gene lost 10 bases, with 14 bases spanning the gap. Per the germline V gene, CDR1 is SQVTM and CDR2 is ANQGSEA. The CDR3 loop reads CSVGGGAGPQHF. In DNA, the CDR3 is TGCAGCGTTGGTGGGGGCGCGGGTCCCCAGCATTTT.

The chain recombines TRBV12-3 or TRBV12-4 with TRBJ2-7, with D perhaps matching TRBD1 (5 bases). This CDR3 has 13 residues. Trimming pared 4 bases from V and 2 bases from J, leaving 9 bases between. In DNA form, the CDR3 reads TGTGCCAGCAGTTCCAGGGTACCCTACGAGCAGTACTTC. Residues: CASSSRVPYEQYF.

This sequence joins TRBV5-1 and TRBJ1-1, with a possible D match to TRBD1 (5 bases). Germline-derived CDR1 and CDR2 are SGHRS and YFSETQ. V gave up 1 base and J gave up 0 bases, with 13 bases separating them. The CDR3 covers 16 residues. The CDR3 DNA is TGCGCCAGCAGCTTGTTGTCCGGGGGAATGAACACTGAAGCTTTCTTT. This gives the protein CASSLLSGGMNTEAFF.

The table lists this clone with a count of one. The chain couples TRBV19 to TRBJ1-6; 10 bases map to TRBD1. CDR1 LNHDA and CDR2 SQIVND come from the germline V gene (reference sequence). The CDR3 is 14 amino acids. J lost 9 bases, V lost 10 bases, and 9 bases had no gene match. The CDR3 protein is CATQQDRGRSPLHF. In nucleotides, the CDR3 is TGTGCCACGCAACAAGACAGGGGGCGTTCACCCCTCCACTTT.